This T cell receptor beta chain was recorded in a study of blood T cell repertoires in COVID-19. Generated by immunoSEQ multiplex PCR, the TCRdb table keeps only in-frame clones and is missing some. The sample consists of approximately 210,000 clones, about four fifths of them appearing once. The sequenced sample was peripheral blood. This TCR derives from a woman between 35 and 50 years old with acute or convalescent COVID-19.

This CDR3 is CASSHRGFEAFF. The CDR3 DNA reads TGCGCCAGCAGCCACAGGGGGTTTGAAGCTTTCTTT. The chain combines TRBV4-1 with TRBJ1-1; 7 bases are a match to TRBD1. The junction had 2 bases not matched to a gene; V was cut back by 3 bases and J by 7 bases. CDR1 MGHRA and CDR2 YSYEKL come from the germline V gene. The CDR3 runs to 12 residues.